This T cell receptor (beta chain) emerged from a study of blood T cell repertoires in COVID-19. Turning to the study itself: Nucleic acid was either cDNA or gDNA, and it came from T cells, B-cell-depleted T cells, or PBMCs.

Per the study methods: By means of reference gene primer amplification, nucleated cell counts were estimated. Method: immunoSEQ multiplex PCR; TCRdb's copy keeps in-frame clones and lacks some. That table furnishes V, J and clone size, whereas the DNA furnished D and trimming. The table lists some 140,000 clones, 65% to 90% of them singletons. This CDR3 spans 12 amino acids. V lost 0 bases to trimming and J lost 5 bases, with 4 bases between them. CDR1 and CDR2 from the germline V gene are SGHRS and YFSETQ. This clone was recorded only once. Specimen: peripheral blood. The sequence was obtained from an older woman with COVID-19, enrolled during active disease. The rearrangement uses TRBV5-1 and TRBJ2-3; D unclear. The CDR3 coding sequence is TGCGCCAGCAGCTTGGCCCAAGATACGCAGTATTTT. This encodes CASSLAQDTQYF.